The 8 T cell receptor beta chains below all came from one sample that was sequenced in a study of T cells in localized non-small cell lung cancer. The protocol was immunoSEQ multiplex PCR, while the TCRdb copy is restricted to in-frame clones and leaves out a portion. The sample yields 30,000 to 40,000 clones, approximately 78% seen once. The source was peripheral blood, collected before any cancer treatment. The receptors derive from a male donor at least 60 years old with stage II squamous cell lung carcinoma.

The CDR3: CASSLRWLAGSYNEQFF. Written as DNA, the CDR3 is TGTGCCAGCAGTTTAAGGTGGCTAGCGGGATCTTACAATGAGCAGTTCTTC. The chain recombines TRBV27 with TRBJ2-1; 9 nucleotides match TRBD2. Losses at the gene ends were 2 bases for V and 4 bases for J; bases not matched to a gene: 9. The CDR3 has 17 residues. Germline V gene data show CDR1 as MNHEY and CDR2 as SMNVEV (reference sequence).

This chain links TRBV6-6 with TRBJ1-3; D not certain. The V end lost 0 bases, the J end lost 7 bases, and 7 bases lay between the germline ends. CDR3 size: 13 residues. Per the germline V gene, CDR1 is MNHNY and CDR2 is SVGAGI (reference sequence). The CDR3 nucleotides are TGTGCCAGCAGTTACTCGGGAGGGAACACCATATATTTT. This translates into CASSYSGGNTIYF.

V gene TRBV27 combines with J gene TRBJ2-2; unclear D gene. Germline CDR1 is MNHEY and CDR2 is SMNVEV (reference sequence). The CDR3 is 13 amino acids. V gave up 6 bases and J gave up 5 bases, with 10 bases separating them. The CDR3 sequence is CASSRGRTGELFF. Written as DNA, the CDR3 is TGTGCCAGCAGCCGCGGTCGTACCGGGGAGCTGTTTTTT.

CDR3 region: CASSLSDRGGEKLFF. The CDR3 DNA reads TGCGCCAGCAGCCTTTCAGACAGGGGGGGTGAAAAACTGTTTTTT. V usage is TRBV4-1 and J usage is TRBJ1-4, with TRBD1 identical over 9 bases. V was clipped by 4 bases and J by 7 bases; unmatched bases: 7. The CDR3 sequence is 15 residues long. In germline, CDR1 is MGHRA, CDR2 YSYEKL.

This chain connects TRBV2 to TRBJ2-3, with D perhaps matching TRBD2 (6 bases). This CDR3 comprises 13 residues. In germline, CDR1 is SNHLY, CDR2 FYNNEI. Between the trimmed V and J ends, which lost 10 bases and 5 bases, there was a span of 16 bases. CDR3 loop: CATQGLGGDTQYF. CDR3 DNA: TGTGCCACCCAGGGACTGGGGGGAGATACGCAGTATTTT.

This clone was seen a few times. V and J are TRBV6-1 and TRBJ2-1; the D is unclear. The CDR3 is 12 amino acids. Trimming took off 1 base at V and 12 bases at J, with 10 bases between the two ends. CDR1 and CDR2 (germline): MNHNS, SASEGT. The CDR3 reads CASSEVTGPQFF. The CDR3 DNA reads as TGTGCCAGCAGTGAAGTTACGGGTCCGCAGTTCTTC.

This sequence joins TRBV7-6 and TRBJ1-5; a possible D gene is TRBD1 (6 bases). Germline-derived CDR1 and CDR2 are SGHVS and FNYEAQ. The CDR3 consists of 14 residues. Trimming left V 5 bases short and J 6 bases short, with 14 bases between. The CDR3 DNA is TGTGCCAGCAGCCTAGGGGGGGTAGGTCAGCCCCAGCATTTT. This encodes CASSLGGVGQPQHF.

This clone was seen just once. The chain combines TRBV19 with TRBJ1-5; 7 nucleotides agree with TRBD1. V dropped 3 bases and J dropped 0; count of bases not matched to a gene: 11. The germline gives CDR1 LNHDA, CDR2 SQIVND (reference sequence). This CDR3 is built from 18 residues. This chain's CDR3 is CASSIKTGAQYSNQPQHF. CDR3 bases: TGTGCCAGTAGTATTAAAACAGGGGCACAATATAGCAATCAGCCCCAGCATTTT.